This TCR beta chain was sequenced for a study of T-cell memory formation after mild COVID-19. TCRdb fed the 5' RACE reads into MiXCR, producing one record per CDR3 protein. The data show around 340,000 distinct CDR3 sequences, with roughly 21% seen just once and under 15% held by the top ten. Sequenced sample: PBMCs or a T cell subset sorted from them (not recorded which). This TCR came from an adult woman who had mild COVID-19 (a few samples of this study predate the infection). Cell type and time point are not known.

The CDR3 bases are TGTGCCAGCAGCTCGGGACAGGGGCGAGGCTACACCTTC. Protein: CASSSGQGRGYTF. The V call is TRBV6-5, the J call TRBJ1-2, with TRBD1 matching over 10 bases. The CDR3 contains 13 residues. Unmatched junction bases numbered 6, after V lost 6 bases and J lost 8 bases. Germline CDR1 and CDR2: MNHEY and SVGAGI.